Presented here are 9 T cell receptor beta chains from one specimen sequenced in a study of T-cell reconstitution after alpha-beta-depleted transplantation in children. Unique molecular identifiers were incorporated during preparation of the TCRbeta library. From the PCR reads, TCRdb called clonotypes with MiXCR, one entry per CDR3 protein. The profile shows 900,000 or so distinct CDR3 sequences, about 15% of them singletons. Sequenced here: PBMCs, mostly from graft donor cells, sampled 360 days after TCRalphabeta/CD19-depleted stem cell transplant. The source is a male patient younger than 18 who had a stem cell transplant for acute lymphoblastic leukemia, so the T cells may come from the graft donor.

This clonotype was seen a few times. The chain has TRBV10-3 and TRBJ2-2; unclear D gene. The CDR3 covers 12 residues. Germline V gene data show CDR1 as ENHRY and CDR2 as SYGVKD. The V gene lost 6 bases and the J gene lost 5 bases, with 7 bases spanning the gap. The CDR3 nucleotides are TGTGCCATCAGGGGCGAGACCGGGGAGCTGTTTTTT. It yields the protein CAIRGETGELFF.

Only a few counts were recorded for this clonotype. The chain links TRBV5-6 to TRBJ2-1, with D unresolved. V was clipped by 4 bases and J by 8 bases, with 16 bases between them. The CDR3 has 14 amino acids. The germline V gene encodes CDR1 SGHDT and CDR2 YYEEEE. In nucleotides, the CDR3 is TGTGCCAGCAGCACGATGCAAGGGATAGATGAGCAGTTCTTC. Amino acid sequence: CASSTMQGIDEQFF.

The chain recombines TRBV15 with TRBJ2-5; 9 nucleotides match TRBD1. Germline V gene data show CDR1 as LNHNV and CDR2 as YYDKDF (reference sequence). CDR3 length: 15 amino acids. V dropped 5 bases and J dropped 8; count of bases not matched to a gene: 12. As DNA, the CDR3 is TGTGCCACCAGCTTAGGATTCGGGACAGGGACAACCCAGTACTTC. Its protein is CATSLGFGTGTTQYF.

The chain couples TRBV12-3 or TRBV12-4 to TRBJ2-3, with 7 positions matching TRBD2. The trim removed 7 bases at V and 4 bases at J, leaving 8 bases unmatched. This CDR3 has 14 residues. Here the CDR3 DNA reads TGTGCCAGCATATGGGGAGGGGTAGCAGATACGCAGTATTTT. This encodes CASIWGGVADTQYF.

This chain connects TRBV4-1 to TRBJ2-4; TRBD2 aligns across 7 bases. In germline, CDR1 is MGHRA, CDR2 YSYEKL. CDR3 length equals 15 residues. V gave up 3 bases and J gave up 2 bases; unmatched junction bases: 4. This chain's CDR3 is CASSQLLATKNIQYF. As DNA, the CDR3 is TGCGCCAGCAGCCAGCTACTAGCGACCAAAAACATTCAGTACTTC.

This clonotype was observed a few times. The chain uses TRBV29-1 and TRBJ2-2; 7 bases fit TRBD1. Germline V gene lookup returns CDR1 SQVTM and CDR2 ANQGSEA. V lost 4 bases to trimming and J lost 4 bases; unmatched junction nucleotides: 12. The CDR3 is 16 amino acids. The CDR3 bases are TGCAGCGTTGGATTGACGGGACAGTCCCCCACCGGGGAGCTGTTTTTT. Its translation: CSVGLTGQSPTGELFF.

The chain joins TRBV20-1 to TRBJ2-7; TRBD2 matches at 7 bases. The CDR3 consists of 14 residues. The germline V gene has CDR1 DFQATT and CDR2 SNEGSKA (reference sequence). The V and J ends lost 6 bases and 5 bases, in that order; junction bases with no gene match: 13. The chain's CDR3 is CSAAILTSWDEQYF. The CDR3 DNA sequence: TGCAGTGCCGCAATATTGACTAGCTGGGACGAGCAGTACTTC.

This clonotype was observed a handful of times. The chain is built from TRBV5-1 and TRBJ2-3, with D possibly TRBD1 on 5 matching bases. Trimming left V 0 bases short and J 2 bases short, with 16 bases between. This CDR3 comprises 17 residues. Germline values: CDR1 SGHRS, CDR2 YFSETQ. This CDR3 reads CASSLVGAIPLTDTQYF. DNA for the CDR3: TGCGCCAGCAGCTTGGTAGGGGCTATACCTCTCACAGATACGCAGTATTTT.

In its sample, this clonotype was seen a few times. The J gene is TRBJ1-1, the V gene TRBV21-1; TRBD1, the table's D call, was not compared with the DNA. TRBV21-1 is labeled a pseudogene. The CDR3 runs to 16 residues. CDR3 DNA: TGTGCCAGCAGCAAACCCGGACAGTACATGAACACTGAAGCTTTCTTT. It yields the protein CASSKPGQYMNTEAFF.